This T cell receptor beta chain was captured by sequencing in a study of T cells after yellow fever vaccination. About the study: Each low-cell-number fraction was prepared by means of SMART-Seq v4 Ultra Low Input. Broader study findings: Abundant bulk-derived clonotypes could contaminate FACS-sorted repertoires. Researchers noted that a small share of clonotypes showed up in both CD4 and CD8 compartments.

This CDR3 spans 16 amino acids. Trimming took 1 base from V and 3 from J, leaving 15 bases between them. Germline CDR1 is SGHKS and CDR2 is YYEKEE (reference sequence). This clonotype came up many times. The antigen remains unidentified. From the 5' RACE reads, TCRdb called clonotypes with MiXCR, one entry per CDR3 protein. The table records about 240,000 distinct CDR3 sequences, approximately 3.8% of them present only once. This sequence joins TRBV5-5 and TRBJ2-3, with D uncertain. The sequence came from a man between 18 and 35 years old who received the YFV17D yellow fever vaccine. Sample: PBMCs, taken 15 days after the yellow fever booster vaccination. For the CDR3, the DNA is TGTGCCAGCAGCTTGTCTGCCTGGATAGGGACAGATACGCAGTATTTT. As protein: CASSLSAWIGTDTQYF.